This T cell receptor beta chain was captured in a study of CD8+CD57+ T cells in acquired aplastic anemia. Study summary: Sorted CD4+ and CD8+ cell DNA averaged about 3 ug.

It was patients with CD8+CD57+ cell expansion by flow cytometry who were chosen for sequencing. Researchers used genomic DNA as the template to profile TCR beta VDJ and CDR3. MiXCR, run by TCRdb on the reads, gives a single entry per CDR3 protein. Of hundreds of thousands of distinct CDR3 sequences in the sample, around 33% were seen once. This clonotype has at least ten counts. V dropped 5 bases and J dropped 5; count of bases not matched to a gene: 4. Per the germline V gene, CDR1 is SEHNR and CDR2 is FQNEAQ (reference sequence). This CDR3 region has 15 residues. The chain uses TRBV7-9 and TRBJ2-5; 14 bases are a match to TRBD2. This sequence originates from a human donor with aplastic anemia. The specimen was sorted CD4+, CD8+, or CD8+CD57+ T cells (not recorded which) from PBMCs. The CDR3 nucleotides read TGTGCCAGCAGCCGGACTAGCGGGGGGTCTGAGACCCAGTACTTC. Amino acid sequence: CASSRTSGGSETQYF.